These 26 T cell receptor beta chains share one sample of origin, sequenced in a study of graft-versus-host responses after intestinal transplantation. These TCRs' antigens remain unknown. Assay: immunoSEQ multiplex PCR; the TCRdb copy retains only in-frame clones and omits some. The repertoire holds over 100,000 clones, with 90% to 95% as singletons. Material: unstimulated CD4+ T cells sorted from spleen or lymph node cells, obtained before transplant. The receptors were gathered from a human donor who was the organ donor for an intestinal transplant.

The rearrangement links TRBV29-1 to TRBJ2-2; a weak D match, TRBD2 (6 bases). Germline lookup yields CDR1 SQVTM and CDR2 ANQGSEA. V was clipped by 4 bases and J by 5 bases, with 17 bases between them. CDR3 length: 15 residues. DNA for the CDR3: TGCAGCGTTGTTCGCGGGACTGGGCAGACCGGGGAGCTGTTTTTT. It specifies CSVVRGTGQTGELFF.

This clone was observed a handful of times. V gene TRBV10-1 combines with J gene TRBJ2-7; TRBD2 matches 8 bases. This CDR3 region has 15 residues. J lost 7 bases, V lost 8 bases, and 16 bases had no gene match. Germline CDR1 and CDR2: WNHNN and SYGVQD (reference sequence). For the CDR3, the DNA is TGCGCCAGCCTCGGAGGGACTAGGGGCCGTGCGGAGCAGTACTTC. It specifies CASLGGTRGRAEQYF.

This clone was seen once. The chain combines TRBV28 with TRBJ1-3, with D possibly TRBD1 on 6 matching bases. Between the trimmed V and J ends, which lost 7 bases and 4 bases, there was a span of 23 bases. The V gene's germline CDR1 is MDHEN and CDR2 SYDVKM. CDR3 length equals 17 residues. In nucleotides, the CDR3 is TGTGCCAGCACTCCCTCAGGAGGGGGTAGTTCGGGAAACACCATATATTTT. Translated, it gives CASTPSGGGSSGNTIYF. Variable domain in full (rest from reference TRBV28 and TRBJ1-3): DVKVTQSSRYLVKRTGEKVFLECVQDMDHENMFWYRQDPGLGLRLIYFSYDVKMKEKGDIPEGYSVSREKKERFSLILESASTNQTSMYLCASTPSGGGSSGNTIYFGEGSWLTVV.

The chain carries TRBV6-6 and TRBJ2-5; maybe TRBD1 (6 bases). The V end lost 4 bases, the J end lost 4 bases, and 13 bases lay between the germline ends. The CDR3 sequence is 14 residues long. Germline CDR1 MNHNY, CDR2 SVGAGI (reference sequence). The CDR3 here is CASSLTGIRETQYF. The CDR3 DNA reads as TGTGCCAGCAGTTTAACAGGGATAAGAGAGACCCAGTACTTC.

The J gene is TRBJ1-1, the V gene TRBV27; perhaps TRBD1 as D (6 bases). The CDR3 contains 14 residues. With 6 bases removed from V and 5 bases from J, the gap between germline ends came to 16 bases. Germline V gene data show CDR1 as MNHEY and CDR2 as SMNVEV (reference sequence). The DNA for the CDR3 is TGTGCCAGCAGGGGGACATTCAGATTGACTGAAGCTTTCTTT. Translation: CASRGTFRLTEAFF.

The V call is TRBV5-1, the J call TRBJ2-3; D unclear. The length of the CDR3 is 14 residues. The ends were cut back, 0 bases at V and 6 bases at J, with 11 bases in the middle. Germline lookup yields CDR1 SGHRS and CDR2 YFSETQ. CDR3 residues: CASSLEWAVDTQYF. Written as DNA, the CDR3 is TGCGCCAGCAGCTTGGAATGGGCGGTGGATACGCAGTATTTT. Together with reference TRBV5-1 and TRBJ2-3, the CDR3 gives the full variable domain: KAGVTQTPRYLIKTRGQQVTLSCSPISGHRSVSWYQQTPGQGLQFLFEYFSETQRNKGNFPGRFSGRQFSNSRSEMNVSTLELGDSALYLCASSLEWAVDTQYFGPGTRLTVL.

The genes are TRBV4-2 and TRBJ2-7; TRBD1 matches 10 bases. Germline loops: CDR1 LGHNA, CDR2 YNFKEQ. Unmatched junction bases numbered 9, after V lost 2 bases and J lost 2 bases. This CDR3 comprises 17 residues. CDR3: CASSQPTGGGLPYEQYF. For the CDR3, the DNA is TGTGCCAGCAGCCAACCGACAGGGGGCGGTCTCCCCTACGAGCAGTACTTC.

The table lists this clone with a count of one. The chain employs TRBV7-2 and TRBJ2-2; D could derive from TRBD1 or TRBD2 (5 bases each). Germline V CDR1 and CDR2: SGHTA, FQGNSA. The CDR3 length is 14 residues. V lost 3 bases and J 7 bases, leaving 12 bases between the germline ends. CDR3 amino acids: CASSFFRDVGELFF. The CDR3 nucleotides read TGTGCCAGCAGCTTCTTTAGGGACGTCGGGGAGCTGTTTTTT. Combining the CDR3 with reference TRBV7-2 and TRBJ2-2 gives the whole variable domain GAGVSQSPSNKVTEKGKDVELRCDPISGHTALYWYRQSLGQGLEFLIYFQGNSAPDKSGLPSDRFSAERTGGSVSTLTIQRTQQEDSAVYLCASSFFRDVGELFFGEGSRLTVL.

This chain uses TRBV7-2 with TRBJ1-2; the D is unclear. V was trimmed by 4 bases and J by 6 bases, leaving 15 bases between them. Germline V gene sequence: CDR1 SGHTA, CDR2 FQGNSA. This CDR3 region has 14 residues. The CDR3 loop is CASSSGRAFDGYTF. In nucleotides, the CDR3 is TGTGCCAGCAGCTCAGGACGGGCATTCGATGGCTACACCTTC.

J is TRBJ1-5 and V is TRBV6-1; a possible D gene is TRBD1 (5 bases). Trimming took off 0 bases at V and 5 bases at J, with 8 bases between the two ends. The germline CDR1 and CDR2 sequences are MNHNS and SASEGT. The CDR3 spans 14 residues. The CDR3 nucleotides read TGTGCCAGCAGTGAAGCGGGGGTCCATCAGCCCCAGCATTTT. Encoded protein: CASSEAGVHQPQHF.

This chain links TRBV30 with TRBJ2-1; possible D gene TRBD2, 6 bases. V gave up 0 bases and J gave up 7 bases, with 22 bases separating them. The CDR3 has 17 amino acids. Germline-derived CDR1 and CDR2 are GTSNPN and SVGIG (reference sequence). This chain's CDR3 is CAWSVKLAGWRRNEQFF. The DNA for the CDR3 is TGTGCCTGGAGTGTAAAGTTGGCGGGATGGAGGAGGAATGAGCAGTTCTTC.

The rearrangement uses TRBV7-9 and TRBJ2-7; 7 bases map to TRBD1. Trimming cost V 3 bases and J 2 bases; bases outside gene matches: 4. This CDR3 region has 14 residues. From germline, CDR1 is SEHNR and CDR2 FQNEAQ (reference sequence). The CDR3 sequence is CASSFGTATYEQYF. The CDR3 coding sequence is TGTGCCAGCAGCTTCGGGACAGCAACCTACGAGCAGTACTTC.

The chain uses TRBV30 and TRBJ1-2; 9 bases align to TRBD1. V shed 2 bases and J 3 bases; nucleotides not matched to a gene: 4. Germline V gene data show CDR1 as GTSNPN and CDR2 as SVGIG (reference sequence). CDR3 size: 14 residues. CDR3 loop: CAWSQRTGDYGYTF. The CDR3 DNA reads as TGTGCCTGGAGTCAAAGGACAGGGGACTATGGCTACACCTTC.

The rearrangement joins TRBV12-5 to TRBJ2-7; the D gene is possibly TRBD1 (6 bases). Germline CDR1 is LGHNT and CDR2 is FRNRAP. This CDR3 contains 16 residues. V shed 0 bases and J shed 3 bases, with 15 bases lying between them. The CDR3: CASGLVLGGGDYEQYF. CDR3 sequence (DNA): TGTGCTAGTGGTTTGGTACTAGGGGGTGGGGACTACGAGCAGTACTTC.

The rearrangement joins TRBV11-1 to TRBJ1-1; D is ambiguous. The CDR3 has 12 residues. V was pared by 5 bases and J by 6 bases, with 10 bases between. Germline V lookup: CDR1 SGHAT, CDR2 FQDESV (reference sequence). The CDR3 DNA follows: TGTGCCAGCAGCCCTCGATTGTCTGAAGCTTTCTTT. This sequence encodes CASSPRLSEAFF.

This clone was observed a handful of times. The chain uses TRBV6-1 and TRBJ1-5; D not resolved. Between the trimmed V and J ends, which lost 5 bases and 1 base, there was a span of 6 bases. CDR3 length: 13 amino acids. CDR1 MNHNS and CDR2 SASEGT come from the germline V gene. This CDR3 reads CASSSDSNQPQHF. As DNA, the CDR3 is TGTGCCAGCAGTTCGGACAGCAATCAGCCCCAGCATTTT.

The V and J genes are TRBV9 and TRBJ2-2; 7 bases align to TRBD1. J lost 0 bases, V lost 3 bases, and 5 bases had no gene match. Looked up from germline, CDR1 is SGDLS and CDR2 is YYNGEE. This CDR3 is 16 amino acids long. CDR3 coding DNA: TGTGCCAGCAGCGCCCGAGGGGGCTCGAACACCGGGGAGCTGTTTTTT. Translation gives CASSARGGSNTGELFF.

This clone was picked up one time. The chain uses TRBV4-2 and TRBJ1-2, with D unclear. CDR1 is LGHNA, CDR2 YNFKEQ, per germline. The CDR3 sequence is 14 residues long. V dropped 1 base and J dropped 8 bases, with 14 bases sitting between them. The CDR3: CASSQGLESSGYTF. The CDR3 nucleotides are TGTGCCAGCAGCCAAGGCCTCGAGTCGAGCGGCTACACCTTC.

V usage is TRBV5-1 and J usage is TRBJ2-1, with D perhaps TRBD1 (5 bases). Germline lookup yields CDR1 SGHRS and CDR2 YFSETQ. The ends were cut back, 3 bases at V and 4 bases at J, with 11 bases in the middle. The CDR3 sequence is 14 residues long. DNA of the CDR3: TGCGCCAGCAGCTACGAAGACAGATACAATGAGCAGTTCTTC. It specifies CASSYEDRYNEQFF.

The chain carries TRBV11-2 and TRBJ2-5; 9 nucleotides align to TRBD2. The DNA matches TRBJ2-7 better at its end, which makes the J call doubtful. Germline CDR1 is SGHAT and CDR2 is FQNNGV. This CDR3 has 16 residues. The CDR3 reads CASSLRGLAGSNEQYF. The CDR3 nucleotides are TGTGCCAGCAGCTTACGCGGCCTAGCGGGATCGAACGAGCAGTACTTC.

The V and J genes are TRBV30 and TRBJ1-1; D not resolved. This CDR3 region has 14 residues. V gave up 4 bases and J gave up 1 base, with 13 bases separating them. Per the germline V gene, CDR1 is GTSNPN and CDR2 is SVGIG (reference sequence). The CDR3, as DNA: TGTGCCTGGACCCTGCGACGGACGAACACTGAAGCTTTCTTT. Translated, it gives CAWTLRRTNTEAFF.

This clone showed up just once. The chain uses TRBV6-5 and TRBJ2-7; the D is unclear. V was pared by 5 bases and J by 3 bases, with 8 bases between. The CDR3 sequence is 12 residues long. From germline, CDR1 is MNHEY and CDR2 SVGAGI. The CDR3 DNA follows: TGTGCCAGCAGTCCTCGTATCTACGAGCAGTACTTC. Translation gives CASSPRIYEQYF.

CDR3 protein: CASSQEVAGGAEQYF. CDR3 nucleotides: TGTGCCAGCAGCCAGGAGGTAGCGGGAGGTGCCGAGCAGTACTTC. V is TRBV4-2 and J is TRBJ2-7; 10 bases match TRBD2. J lost 6 bases, V lost 3 bases, and 8 bases had no gene match. There are 15 residues in the CDR3. Germline CDR1 and CDR2: LGHNA and YNFKEQ.

CDR3 region: CASSPGTGRNIQYF. The CDR3 bases are TGTGCCAGCTCACCCGGGACAGGGAGAAACATTCAGTACTTC. The chain is built from TRBV18 and TRBJ2-4; 9 bases fit TRBD1. The CDR3 has 14 amino acids. The trim removed 3 bases at V and 6 bases at J, leaving 3 bases unmatched. The germline gives CDR1 KGHSH, CDR2 LQKENI.

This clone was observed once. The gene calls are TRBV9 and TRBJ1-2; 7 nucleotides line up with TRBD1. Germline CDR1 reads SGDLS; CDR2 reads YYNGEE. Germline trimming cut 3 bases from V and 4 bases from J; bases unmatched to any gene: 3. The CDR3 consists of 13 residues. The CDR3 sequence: CASSAWDSYGYTF. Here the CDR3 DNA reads TGTGCCAGCAGCGCGTGGGACAGCTATGGCTACACCTTC.

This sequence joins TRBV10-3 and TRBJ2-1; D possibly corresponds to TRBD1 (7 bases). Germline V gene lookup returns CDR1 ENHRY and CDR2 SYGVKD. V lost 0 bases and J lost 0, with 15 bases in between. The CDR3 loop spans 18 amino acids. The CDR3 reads CAISESNGGTASYNEQFF. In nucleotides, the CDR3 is TGTGCCATCAGTGAGTCGAATGGCGGGACAGCCTCCTACAATGAGCAGTTCTTC.